This T cell receptor (beta chain) was documented in a study of graft-versus-host responses after intestinal transplantation. Another site or the posterior iliac crest supplied the bone marrow collected after transplant. Per germline, CDR1 KGHSH and CDR2 LQKENI. The V and J ends lost 2 bases and 5 bases, in that order; junction bases with no gene match: 8. The CDR3 covers 15 residues. As concerns this clone: The antigen remains unidentified.

Assay: immunoSEQ multiplex PCR; the TCRdb copy retains only in-frame clones and omits some. The sample yields 17,000 or so clones, 86% seen once. The study, taken as a whole, reports: Recipient marrow held GvH clones, some first seen in ileum or blood. Levels of circulating GvH clones at their peak were associated with early post-transplant HvG declines.

The TCR sequence derives from a human patient who received an intestinal transplant, so some T cells may come from the graft donor. Sequencing was performed on bone marrow, taken around 130 days after transplant. V and J are TRBV18 and TRBJ1-2, with 7 nucleotides matching TRBD1. The CDR3 spells CASSPNSRDSYGYTF. CDR3 DNA sequence: TGTGCCAGCTCACCAAATTCCCGGGACAGTTATGGCTACACCTTC. The full variable domain, rest sourced from reference TRBV18 and TRBJ1-2, is NAGVMQNPRHLVRRRGQEARLRCSPMKGHSHVYWYRQLPEEGLKFMVYLQKENIIDESGMPKERFSAEFPKEGPSILRIQQVVRGDSAAYFCASSPNSRDSYGYTFGSGTRLTVV.